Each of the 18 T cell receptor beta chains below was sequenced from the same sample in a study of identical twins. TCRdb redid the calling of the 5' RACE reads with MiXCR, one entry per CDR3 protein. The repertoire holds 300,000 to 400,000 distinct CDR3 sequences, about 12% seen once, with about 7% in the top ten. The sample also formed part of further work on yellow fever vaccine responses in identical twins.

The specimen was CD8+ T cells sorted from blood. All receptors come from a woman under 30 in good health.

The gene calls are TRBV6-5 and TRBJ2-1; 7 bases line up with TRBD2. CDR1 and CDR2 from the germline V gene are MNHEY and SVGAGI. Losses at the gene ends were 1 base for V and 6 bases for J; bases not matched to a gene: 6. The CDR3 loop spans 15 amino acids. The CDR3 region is CASSYLGPGGNEQFF. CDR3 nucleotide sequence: TGTGCCAGCAGTTACTTGGGACCGGGGGGCAATGAGCAGTTCTTC.

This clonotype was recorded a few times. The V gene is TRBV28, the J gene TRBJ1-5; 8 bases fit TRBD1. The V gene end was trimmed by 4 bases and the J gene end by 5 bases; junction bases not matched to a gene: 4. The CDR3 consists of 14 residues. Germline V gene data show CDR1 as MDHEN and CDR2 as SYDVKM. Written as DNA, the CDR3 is TGTGCCAGCAGTTGGGGCAGGGGGCATCAGCCCCAGCATTTT. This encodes CASSWGRGHQPQHF.

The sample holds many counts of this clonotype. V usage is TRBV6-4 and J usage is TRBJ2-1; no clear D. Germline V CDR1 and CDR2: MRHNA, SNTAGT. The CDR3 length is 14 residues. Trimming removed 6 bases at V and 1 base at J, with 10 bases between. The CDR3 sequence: CASSPLESYNEQFF. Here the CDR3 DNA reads TGTGCCAGCAGCCCCCTAGAGTCCTACAATGAGCAGTTCTTC.

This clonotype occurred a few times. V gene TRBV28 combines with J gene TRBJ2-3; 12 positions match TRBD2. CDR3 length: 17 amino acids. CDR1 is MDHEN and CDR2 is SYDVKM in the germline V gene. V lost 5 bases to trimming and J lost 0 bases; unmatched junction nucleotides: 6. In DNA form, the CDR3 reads TGTGCCAGCAGTCCCGGGGGACTAGCGGGTAGCACAGATACGCAGTATTTT. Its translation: CASSPGGLAGSTDTQYF. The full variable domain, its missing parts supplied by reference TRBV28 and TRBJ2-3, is DVKVTQSSRYLVKRTGEKVFLECVQDMDHENMFWYRQDPGLGLRLIYFSYDVKMKEKGDIPEGYSVSREKKERFSLILESASTNQTSMYLCASSPGGLAGSTDTQYFGPGTRLTVL.

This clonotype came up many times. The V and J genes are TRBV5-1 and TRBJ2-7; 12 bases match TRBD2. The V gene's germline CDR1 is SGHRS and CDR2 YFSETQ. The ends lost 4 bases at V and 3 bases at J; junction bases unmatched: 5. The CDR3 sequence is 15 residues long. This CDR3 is CASSGGLAGDYEQYF. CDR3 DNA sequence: TGCGCCAGCAGCGGGGGACTAGCGGGCGACTACGAGCAGTACTTC. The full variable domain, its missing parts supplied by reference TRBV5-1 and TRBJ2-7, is KAGVTQTPRYLIKTRGQQVTLSCSPISGHRSVSWYQQTPGQGLQFLFEYFSETQRNKGNFPGRFSGRQFSNSRSEMNVSTLELGDSALYLCASSGGLAGDYEQYFGPGTRLTVT.

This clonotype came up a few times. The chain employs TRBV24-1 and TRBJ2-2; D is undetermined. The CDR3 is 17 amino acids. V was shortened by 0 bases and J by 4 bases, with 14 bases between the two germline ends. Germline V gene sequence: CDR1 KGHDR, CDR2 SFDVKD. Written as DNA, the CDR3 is TGTGCCACCAGTGATTTGTCGGGTCGGTCGGGCACCGGGGAGCTGTTTTTT. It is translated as CATSDLSGRSGTGELFF.

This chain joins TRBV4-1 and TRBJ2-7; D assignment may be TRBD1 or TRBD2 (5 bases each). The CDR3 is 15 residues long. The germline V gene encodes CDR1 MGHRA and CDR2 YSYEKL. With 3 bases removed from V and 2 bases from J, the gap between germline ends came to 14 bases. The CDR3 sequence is CASSQGPGRTYEQYF. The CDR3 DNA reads TGCGCCAGCAGCCAGGGTCCGGGACGGACCTACGAGCAGTACTTC.

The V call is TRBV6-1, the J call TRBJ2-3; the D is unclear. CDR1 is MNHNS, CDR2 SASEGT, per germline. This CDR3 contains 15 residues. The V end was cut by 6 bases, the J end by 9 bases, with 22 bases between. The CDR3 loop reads CASRDPTEYSGTQYF. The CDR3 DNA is TGTGCCAGCAGGGACCCCACGGAGTACTCTGGAACGCAGTATTTT.

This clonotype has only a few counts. The CDR3 here is CASSAGVSSYEQYF. As DNA, the CDR3 is TGTGCCAGCAGCGCGGGGGTTAGCTCCTACGAGCAGTACTTC. This rearrangement joins TRBV11-2 to TRBJ2-7, with TRBD2 matching 7 bases. Germline assignment: CDR1 SGHAT and CDR2 FQNNGV. CDR3 length equals 14 residues. With V trimmed by 5 bases and J by 0 bases, 4 bases remained unmatched.

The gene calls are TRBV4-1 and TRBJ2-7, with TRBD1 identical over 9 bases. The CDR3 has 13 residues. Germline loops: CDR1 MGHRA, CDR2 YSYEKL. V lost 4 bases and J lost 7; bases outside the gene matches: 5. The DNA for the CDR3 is TGCGCCAGCAGCCGCGGACAGGGGTGGGAGCAGTACGTC. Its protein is CASSRGQGWEQYV.

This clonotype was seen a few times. The CDR3 loop is CSVVSGRGVDEQFF. CDR3 sequence (DNA): TGCAGCGTTGTGAGCGGGAGAGGCGTCGATGAGCAGTTCTTC. V and J are TRBV29-1 and TRBJ2-1, with 8 positions matching TRBD2. The CDR3 totals 14 residues. Germline loops: CDR1 SQVTM, CDR2 ANQGSEA. Trimming took 4 bases from V and 8 from J; bases not matched to a gene: 10.

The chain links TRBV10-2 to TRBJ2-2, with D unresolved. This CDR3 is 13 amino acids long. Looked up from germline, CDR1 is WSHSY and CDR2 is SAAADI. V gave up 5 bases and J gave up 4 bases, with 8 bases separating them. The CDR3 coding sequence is TGCGCCAGCAGTTGGGTGGGCACCGGGGAGCTGTTTTTT. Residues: CASSWVGTGELFF.

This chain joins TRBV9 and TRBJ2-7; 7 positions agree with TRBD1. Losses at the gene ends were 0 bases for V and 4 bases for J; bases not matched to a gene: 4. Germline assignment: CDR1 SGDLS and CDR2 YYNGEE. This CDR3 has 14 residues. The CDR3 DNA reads TGTGCCAGCAGCGTAGAAGGGACAGCTTACGAGCAGTACTTC. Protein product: CASSVEGTAYEQYF. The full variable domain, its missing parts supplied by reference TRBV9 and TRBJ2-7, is DSGVTQTPKHLITATGQRVTLRCSPRSGDLSVYWYQQSLDQGLQFLIQYYNGEERAKGNILERFSAQQFPDLHSELNLSSLELGDSALYFCASSVEGTAYEQYFGPGTRLTVT.

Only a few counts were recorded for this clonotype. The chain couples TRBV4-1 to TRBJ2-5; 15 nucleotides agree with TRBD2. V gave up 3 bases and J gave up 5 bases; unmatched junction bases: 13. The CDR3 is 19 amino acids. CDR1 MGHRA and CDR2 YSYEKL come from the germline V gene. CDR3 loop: CASSHPLGLAGGPRETQYF. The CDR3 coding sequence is TGCGCCAGCAGCCACCCATTGGGACTAGCGGGAGGCCCGAGGGAGACCCAGTACTTC.

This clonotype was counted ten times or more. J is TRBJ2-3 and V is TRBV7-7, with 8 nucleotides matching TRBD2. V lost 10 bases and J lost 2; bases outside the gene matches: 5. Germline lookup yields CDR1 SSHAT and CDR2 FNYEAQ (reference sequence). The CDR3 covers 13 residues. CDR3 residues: CATSGGPTDTQYF. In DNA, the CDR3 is TGTGCCACGTCGGGAGGGCCCACAGATACGCAGTATTTT.

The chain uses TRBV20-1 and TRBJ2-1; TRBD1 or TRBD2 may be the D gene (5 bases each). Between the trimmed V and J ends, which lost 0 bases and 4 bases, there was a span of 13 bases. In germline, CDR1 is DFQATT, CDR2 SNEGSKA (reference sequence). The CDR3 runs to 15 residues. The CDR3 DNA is TGCAGTGCTAGAGATAGAACGGGGCATTACAATGAGCAGTTCTTC. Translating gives CSARDRTGHYNEQFF.

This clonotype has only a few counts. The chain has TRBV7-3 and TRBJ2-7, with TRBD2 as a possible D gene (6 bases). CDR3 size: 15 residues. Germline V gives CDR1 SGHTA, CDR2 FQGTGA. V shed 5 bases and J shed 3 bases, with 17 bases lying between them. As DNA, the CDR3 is TGTGCCAGCAGCCGGCTGGGGGGAAGGGACTACGAGCAGTACTTC. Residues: CASSRLGGRDYEQYF.

CDR3 residues: CASSPTSESYNEQFF. CDR3 bases: TGTGCCAGCAGCCCAACTAGCGAATCCTACAATGAGCAGTTCTTC. The chain recombines TRBV7-2 with TRBJ2-1, with 7 bases lining up with TRBD2. This CDR3 is built from 15 residues. Germline V CDR1 and CDR2: SGHTA, FQGNSA. The trim removed 5 bases at V and 1 base at J, leaving 5 bases unmatched.